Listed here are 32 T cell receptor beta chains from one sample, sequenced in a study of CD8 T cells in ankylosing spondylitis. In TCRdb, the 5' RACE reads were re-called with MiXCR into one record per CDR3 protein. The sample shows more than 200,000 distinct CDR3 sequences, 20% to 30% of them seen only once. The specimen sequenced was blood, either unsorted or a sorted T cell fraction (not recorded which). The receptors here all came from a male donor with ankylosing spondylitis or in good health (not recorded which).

The CDR3 reads CASSLGGGTVYNEQFF. Written as DNA, the CDR3 is TGTGCCAGCAGCTTGGGCGGGGGTACGGTCTACAATGAGCAGTTCTTC. The chain carries TRBV5-4 and TRBJ2-1; the match to TRBD2 covers 7 bases. CDR1 and CDR2 (germline): SGHNT, YYREEE (reference sequence). J gave up 3 bases and V 0 bases, and 6 bases lay outside the gene matches. The CDR3 has 16 amino acids.

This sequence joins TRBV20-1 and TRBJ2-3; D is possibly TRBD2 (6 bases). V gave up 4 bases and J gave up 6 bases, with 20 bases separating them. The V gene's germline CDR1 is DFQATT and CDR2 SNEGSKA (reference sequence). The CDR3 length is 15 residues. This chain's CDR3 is CSATKLTGTSDTQYF. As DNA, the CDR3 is TGCAGTGCTACCAAACTCACCGGGACTTCCGATACGCAGTATTTT.

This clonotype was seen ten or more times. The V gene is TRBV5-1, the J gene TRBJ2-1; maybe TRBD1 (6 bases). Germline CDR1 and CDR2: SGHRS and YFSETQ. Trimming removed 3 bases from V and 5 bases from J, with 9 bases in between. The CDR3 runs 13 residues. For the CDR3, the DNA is TGCGCCAGCAGCTCACAGGGTAACAATGAGCAGTTCTTC. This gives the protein CASSSQGNNEQFF.

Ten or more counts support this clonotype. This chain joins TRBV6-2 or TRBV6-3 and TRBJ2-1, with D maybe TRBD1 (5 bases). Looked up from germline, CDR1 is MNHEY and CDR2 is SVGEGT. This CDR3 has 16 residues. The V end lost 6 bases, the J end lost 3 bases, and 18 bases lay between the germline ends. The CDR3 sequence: CASRHILQEYYNEQFF. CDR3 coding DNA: TGTGCCAGCAGACACATACTACAGGAATACTACAATGAGCAGTTCTTC.

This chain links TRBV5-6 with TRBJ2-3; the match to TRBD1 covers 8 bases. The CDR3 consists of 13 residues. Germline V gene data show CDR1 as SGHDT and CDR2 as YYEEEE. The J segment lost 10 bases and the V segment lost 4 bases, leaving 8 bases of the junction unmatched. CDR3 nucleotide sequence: TGTGCCAGCAGCCTAGGACAGGGTGGGGCGCAGTATTTT. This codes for CASSLGQGGAQYF.

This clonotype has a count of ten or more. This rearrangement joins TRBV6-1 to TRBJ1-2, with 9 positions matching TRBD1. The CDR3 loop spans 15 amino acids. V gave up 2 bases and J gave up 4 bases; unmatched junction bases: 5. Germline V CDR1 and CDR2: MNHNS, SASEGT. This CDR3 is CASSEYRGRVYGYTF. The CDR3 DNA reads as TGTGCCAGCAGTGAATACAGGGGGCGCGTCTATGGCTACACCTTC.

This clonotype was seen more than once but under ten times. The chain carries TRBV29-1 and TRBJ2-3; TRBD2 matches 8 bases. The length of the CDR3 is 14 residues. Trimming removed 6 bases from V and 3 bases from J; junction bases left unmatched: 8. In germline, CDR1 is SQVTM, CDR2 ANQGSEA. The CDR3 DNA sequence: TGCAGCGTCGGACTAGCTACGGTTACAGATACGCAGTATTTT. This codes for CSVGLATVTDTQYF.

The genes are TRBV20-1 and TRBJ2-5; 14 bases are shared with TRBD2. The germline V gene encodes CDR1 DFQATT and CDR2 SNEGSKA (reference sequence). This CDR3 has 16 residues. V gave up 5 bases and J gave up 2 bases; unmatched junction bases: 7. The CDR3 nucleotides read TGCAGTGCTGAAGGGACTAGCGGGGGCCTGCAAGAGACCCAGTACTTC. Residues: CSAEGTSGGLQETQYF.

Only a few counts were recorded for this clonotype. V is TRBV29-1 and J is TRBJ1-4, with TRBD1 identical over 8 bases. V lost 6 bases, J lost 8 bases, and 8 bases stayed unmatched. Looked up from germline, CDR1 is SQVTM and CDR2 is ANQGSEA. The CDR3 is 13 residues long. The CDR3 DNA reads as TGCAGCGTGGCGGGGACAGGCCAAGAAAAACTGTTTTTT. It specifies CSVAGTGQEKLFF.

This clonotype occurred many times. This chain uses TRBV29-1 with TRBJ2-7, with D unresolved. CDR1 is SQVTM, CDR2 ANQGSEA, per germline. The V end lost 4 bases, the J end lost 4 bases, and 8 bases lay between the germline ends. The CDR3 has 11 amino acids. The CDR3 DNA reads TGCAGCGTTGTTGTAGGGTACGAGCAGTACTTC. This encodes CSVVVGYEQYF.

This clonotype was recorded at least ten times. The DNA of the CDR3 is TGCAGCGTTGATGGGGAGGGCCAAGAGACCCAGTACTTC. Translated, it gives CSVDGEGQETQYF. This chain joins TRBV29-1 and TRBJ2-5; 7 bases line up with TRBD2. The ends lost 3 bases at V and 1 base at J; junction bases unmatched: 2. CDR1 and CDR2 (germline): SQVTM, ANQGSEA. This CDR3 is 13 amino acids long.

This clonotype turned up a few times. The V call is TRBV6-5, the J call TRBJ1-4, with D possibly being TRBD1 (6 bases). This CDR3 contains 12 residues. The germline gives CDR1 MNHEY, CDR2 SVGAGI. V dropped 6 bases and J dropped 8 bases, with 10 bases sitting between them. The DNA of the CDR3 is TGTGCCAGCAGCCCAGGGGCCGAAAAACTGTTTTTT. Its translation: CASSPGAEKLFF.

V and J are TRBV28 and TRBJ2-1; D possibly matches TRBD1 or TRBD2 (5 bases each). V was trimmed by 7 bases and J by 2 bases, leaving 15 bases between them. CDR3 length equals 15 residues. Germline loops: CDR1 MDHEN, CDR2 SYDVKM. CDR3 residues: CASITSWGTYNEQFF. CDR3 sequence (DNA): TGTGCCAGCATTACCTCATGGGGGACCTACAATGAGCAGTTCTTC.

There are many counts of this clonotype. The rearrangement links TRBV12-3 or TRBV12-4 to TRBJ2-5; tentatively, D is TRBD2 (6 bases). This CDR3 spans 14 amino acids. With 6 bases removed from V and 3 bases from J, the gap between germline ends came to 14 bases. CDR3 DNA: TGTGCCAGCAGCCCTCGGGACTTAGAAGAGACCCAGTACTTC. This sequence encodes CASSPRDLEETQYF.

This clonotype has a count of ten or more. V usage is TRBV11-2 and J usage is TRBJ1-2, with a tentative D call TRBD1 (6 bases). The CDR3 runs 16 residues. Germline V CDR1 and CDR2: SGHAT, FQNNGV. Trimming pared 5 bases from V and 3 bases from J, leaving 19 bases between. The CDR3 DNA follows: TGTGCCAGCAGCCCGAGCCCACGGGCAGGGGACTATGGCTACACCTTC. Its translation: CASSPSPRAGDYGYTF.

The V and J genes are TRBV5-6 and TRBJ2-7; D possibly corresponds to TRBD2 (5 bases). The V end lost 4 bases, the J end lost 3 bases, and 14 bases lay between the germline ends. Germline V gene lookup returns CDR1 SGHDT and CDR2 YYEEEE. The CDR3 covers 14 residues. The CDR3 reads CASSGAVRSYEQYF. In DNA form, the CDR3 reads TGTGCCAGCAGCGGAGCGGTGAGGAGCTACGAGCAGTACTTC.

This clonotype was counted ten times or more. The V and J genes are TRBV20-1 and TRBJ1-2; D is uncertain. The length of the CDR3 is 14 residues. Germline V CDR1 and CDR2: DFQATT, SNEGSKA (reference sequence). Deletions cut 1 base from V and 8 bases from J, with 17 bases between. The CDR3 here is CSARAMGADGGYTF. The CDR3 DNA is TGCAGTGCTAGAGCTATGGGCGCGGACGGCGGCTACACCTTC.

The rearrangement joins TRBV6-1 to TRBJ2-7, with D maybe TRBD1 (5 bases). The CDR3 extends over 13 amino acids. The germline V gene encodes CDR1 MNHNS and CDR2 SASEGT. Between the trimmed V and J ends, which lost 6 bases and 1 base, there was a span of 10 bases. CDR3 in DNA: TGTGCCAGCAGGAGGACACTTTCCTACGAGCAGTACTTC. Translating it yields CASRRTLSYEQYF.

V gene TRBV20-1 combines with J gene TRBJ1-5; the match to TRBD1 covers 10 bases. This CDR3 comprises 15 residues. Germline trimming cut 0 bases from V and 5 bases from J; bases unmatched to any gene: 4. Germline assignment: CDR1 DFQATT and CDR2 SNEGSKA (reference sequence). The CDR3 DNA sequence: TGCAGTGCTAGAGATCCCGGGACAGGGGATCAGCCCCAGCATTTT. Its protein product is CSARDPGTGDQPQHF.

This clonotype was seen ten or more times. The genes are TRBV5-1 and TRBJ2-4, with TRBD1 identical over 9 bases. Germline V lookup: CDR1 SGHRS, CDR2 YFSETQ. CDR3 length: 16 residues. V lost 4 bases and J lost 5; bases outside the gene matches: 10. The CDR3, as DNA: TGCGCCAGCAGCCTAACAGGGGGCGGAGGGGAAAACATTCAGTACTTC. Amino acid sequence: CASSLTGGGGENIQYF.

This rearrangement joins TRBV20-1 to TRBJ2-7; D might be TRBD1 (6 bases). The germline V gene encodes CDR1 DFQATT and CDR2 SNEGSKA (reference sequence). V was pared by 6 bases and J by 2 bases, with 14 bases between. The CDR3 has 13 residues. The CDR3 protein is CSANSGDTYEQYF. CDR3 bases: TGCAGTGCCAACTCAGGGGATACCTACGAGCAGTACTTC.

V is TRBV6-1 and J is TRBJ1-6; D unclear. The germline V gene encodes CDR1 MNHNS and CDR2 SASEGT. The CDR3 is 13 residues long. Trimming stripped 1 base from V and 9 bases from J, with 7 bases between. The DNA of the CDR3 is TGTGCCAGCAGTGAAGTCTATGGTTCACCCCTCCACTTT. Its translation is CASSEVYGSPLHF.

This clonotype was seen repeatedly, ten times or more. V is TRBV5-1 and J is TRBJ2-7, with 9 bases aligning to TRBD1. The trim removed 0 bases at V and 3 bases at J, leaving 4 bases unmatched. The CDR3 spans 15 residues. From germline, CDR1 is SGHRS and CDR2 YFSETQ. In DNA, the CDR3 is TGCGCCAGCAGCTTGGCGACAGGGGGGGACTACGAGCAGTACTTC. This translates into CASSLATGGDYEQYF.

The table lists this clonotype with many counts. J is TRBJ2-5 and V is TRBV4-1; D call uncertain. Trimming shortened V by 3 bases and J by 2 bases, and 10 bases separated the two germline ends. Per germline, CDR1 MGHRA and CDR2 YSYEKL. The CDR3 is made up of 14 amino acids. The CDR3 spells CASSHVGSQETQYF. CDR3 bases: TGCGCCAGCAGCCACGTGGGTTCGCAAGAGACCCAGTACTTC.

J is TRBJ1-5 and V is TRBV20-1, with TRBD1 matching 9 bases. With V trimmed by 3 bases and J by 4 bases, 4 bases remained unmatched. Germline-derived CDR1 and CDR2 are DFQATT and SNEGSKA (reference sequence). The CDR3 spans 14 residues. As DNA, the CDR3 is TGCAGTGCTAGTCCCGGACAGGGGAATCAGCCCCAGCATTTT. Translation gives CSASPGQGNQPQHF.

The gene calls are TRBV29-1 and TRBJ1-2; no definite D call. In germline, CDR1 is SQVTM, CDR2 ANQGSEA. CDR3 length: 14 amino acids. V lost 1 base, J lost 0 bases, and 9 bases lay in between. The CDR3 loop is CSVEGRTPNYGYTF. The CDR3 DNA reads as TGCAGCGTTGAAGGTCGTACCCCTAACTATGGCTACACCTTC.

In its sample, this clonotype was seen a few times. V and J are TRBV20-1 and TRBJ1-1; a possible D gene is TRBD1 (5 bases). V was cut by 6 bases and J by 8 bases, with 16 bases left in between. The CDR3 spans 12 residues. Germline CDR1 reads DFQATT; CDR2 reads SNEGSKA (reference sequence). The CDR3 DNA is TGCAGTGCCCACCCTAGACAGCTAGAAGCTTTCTTT. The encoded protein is CSAHPRQLEAFF.

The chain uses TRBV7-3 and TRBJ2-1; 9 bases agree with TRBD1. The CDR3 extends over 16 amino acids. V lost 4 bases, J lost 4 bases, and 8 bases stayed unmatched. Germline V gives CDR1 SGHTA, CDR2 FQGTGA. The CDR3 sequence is CASSSQGQGLYNEQFF. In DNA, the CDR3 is TGTGCCAGCAGCTCCCAGGGACAGGGCCTTTACAATGAGCAGTTCTTC.

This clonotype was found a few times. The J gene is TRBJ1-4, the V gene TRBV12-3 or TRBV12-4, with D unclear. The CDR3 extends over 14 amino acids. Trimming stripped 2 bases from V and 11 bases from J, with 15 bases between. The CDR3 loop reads CASSLTPPSGKLFF. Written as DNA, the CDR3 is TGTGCCAGCAGTTTAACGCCGCCCTCTGGGAAACTGTTTTTT.

Here the CDR3 DNA reads TGCAGTGCTAGTGTGGCGGGGGGTCTCTCCTACAATGAGCAGTTCTTC. This sequence encodes CSASVAGGLSYNEQFF. The chain joins TRBV20-1 to TRBJ2-1; 8 nucleotides agree with TRBD2. Losses at the gene ends were 3 bases for V and 0 bases for J; bases not matched to a gene: 7. CDR3 size: 16 residues. Germline V gene sequence: CDR1 DFQATT, CDR2 SNEGSKA (reference sequence).

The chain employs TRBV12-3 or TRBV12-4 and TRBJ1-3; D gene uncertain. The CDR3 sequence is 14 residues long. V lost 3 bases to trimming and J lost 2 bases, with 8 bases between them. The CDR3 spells CASSLSRPGNTIYF. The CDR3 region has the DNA TGTGCCAGCAGTTTGAGCAGGCCTGGAAACACCATATATTTT.

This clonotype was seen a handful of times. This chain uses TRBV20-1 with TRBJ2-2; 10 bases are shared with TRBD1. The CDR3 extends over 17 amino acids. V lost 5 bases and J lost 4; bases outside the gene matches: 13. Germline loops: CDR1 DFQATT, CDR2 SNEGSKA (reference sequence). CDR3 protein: CSAFAAPGQGSTGELFF. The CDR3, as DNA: TGCAGTGCTTTCGCAGCCCCGGGACAGGGGAGCACCGGGGAGCTGTTTTTT.